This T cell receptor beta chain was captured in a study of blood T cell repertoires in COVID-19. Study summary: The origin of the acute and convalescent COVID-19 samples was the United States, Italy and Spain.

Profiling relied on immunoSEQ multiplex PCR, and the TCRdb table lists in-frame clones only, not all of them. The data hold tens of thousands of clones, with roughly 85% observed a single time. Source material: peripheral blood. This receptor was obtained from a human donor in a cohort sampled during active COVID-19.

CDR3 amino acids: CAWSERRGTDTQYF. The CDR3 region has the DNA TGTGCCTGGAGTGAAAGACGGGGCACAGATACGCAGTATTTT. The chain has TRBV30 and TRBJ2-3; unclear D gene. This CDR3 spans 14 amino acids. Germline V lookup: CDR1 GTSNPN, CDR2 SVGIG (reference sequence). V lost 1 base to trimming and J lost 1 base, with 9 bases between them.